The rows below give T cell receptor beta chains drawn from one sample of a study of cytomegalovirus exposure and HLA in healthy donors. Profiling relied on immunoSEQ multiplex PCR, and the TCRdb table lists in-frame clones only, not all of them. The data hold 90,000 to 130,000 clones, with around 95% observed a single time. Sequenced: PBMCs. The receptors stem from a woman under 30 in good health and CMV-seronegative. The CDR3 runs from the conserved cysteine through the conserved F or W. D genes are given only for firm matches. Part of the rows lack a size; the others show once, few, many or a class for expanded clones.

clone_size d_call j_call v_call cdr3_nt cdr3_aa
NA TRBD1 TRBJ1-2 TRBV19 TGTGCCAGTAGTATAGACAACCGGGACAGGGGGGATGGCTACACCTTC CASSIDNRDRGDGYTF
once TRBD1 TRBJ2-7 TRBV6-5 TGTGCCAGCAGGGACAGGGGTTCCTACGAGCAGTACTTC CASRDRGSYEQYF
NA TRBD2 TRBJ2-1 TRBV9 TGTGCCAGCAGCCCCTATAGCGGGGGAAGGAATGAGCAGTTCTTC CASSPYSGGRNEQFF
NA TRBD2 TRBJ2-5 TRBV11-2 TGTGCCAGCAGCTTACAAACGGGGGGGCGGGAGACCCAGTACTTC CASSLQTGGRETQYF
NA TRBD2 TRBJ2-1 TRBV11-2 TGTGCCAGCAGCACGGGACTAGGGAGGGATGAGCAGTTCTTC CASSTGLGRDEQFF
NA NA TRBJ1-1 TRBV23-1 TGCGCCAGCAGTCAAGAGCAGGCAGGTGAAGCTTTCTTT CASSQEQAGEAFF
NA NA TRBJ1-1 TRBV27 TGTGCCAGCAGTTTATCCGGGACACTGAACACTGAAGCTTTCTTT CASSLSGTLNTEAFF
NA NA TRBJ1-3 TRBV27 TGTGCCAGCAGTGCCGCTGGGGGGGTGTCAGGAAACACCATATATTTT CASSAAGGVSGNTIYF
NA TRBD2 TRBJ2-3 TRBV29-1 TGCAGCGTCCGCTGGGCGGGGGGGGGCACAGATACGCAGTATTTT CSVRWAGGGTDTQYF
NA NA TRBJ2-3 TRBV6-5 TGTGCCAGCAGTTTCCGAGGAGATACGCAGTATTTT CASSFRGDTQYF
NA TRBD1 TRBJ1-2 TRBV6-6 TGTGCCAGCGGGGACAGGGGTGGCTACACCTTC CASGDRGGYTF
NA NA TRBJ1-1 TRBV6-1 TGTGCCAGCAGTCCAGGGCCTCTGAACACTGAAGCTTTCTTT CASSPGPLNTEAFF
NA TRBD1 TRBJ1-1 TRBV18 TGTGCCAGCTCACCAAAGAGGGGCGGACAGGCACTAGAGGGGACTGAAGCTTTCTTT CASSPKRGGQALEGTEAFF
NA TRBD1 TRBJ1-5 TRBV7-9 TGTGCCAGCAGCCCCACAGGGGATCAGCCCCAGCATTTT CASSPTGDQPQHF
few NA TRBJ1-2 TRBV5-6 TGTGCCAGCAGCCCCCCCCGATCAGCGAACACCTTC CASSPPRSANTF
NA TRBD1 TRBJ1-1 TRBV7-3 TGTGCCAGCAGCGGAGGGACAGTGAACACTGAAGCTTTCTTT CASSGGTVNTEAFF
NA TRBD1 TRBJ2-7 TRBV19 TGTGCCAGTAGCAGGGACAGTACCTTTAACTACGAGCAGTACTTC CASSRDSTFNYEQYF
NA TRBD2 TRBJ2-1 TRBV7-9 TGTGCCAGCAGCCGCGGACTAGCGGGGACCAATGAGCAGTTCTTC CASSRGLAGTNEQFF
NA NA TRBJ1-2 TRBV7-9 TGTGCCAGCAGCCCCGCGGCAGCCTATGGCTACACCTTC CASSPAAAYGYTF
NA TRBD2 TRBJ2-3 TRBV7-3 TGTGCCAGCAGTCCCGGGGGGGGGCTTAGAGATACGCAGTATTTT CASSPGGGLRDTQYF
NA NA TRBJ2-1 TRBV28 TGTGCCAGCAGAATCCCGAATGAGCAGTTCTTC CASRIPNEQFF
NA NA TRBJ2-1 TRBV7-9 TGTGCCAGCAGCTTAACGGGTCTCACTCCTCCGTCTTACAATGAGCAGTTCTTC CASSLTGLTPPSYNEQFF
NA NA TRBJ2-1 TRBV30 TGTGCCTGGAGTGCCGGACTCTACAATGAGCAGTTCTTC CAWSAGLYNEQFF
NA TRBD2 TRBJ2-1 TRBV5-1 TGCGCCAGCAGCACCGTCTCCGGGACTAGCGCCTACAATGAGCAGTTCTTC CASSTVSGTSAYNEQFF
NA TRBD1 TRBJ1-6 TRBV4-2 TGTGCCAGCAGCCAAGGGACAGGGGGTTCACCCCTCCACTTT CASSQGTGGSPLHF
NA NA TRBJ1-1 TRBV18 TGTGCCAGCTCACCACGGGGCCGGTCGTTTACTGAAGCTTTCTTT CASSPRGRSFTEAFF
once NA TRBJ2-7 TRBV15 TGTGCCACCAGCAGAGTCCGTCAGGCCGACTACGAGCAGTACTTC CATSRVRQADYEQYF
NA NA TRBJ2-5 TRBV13 TGTGCCAGCGGCCTCAAGGAGACCCAGTACTTC CASGLKETQYF
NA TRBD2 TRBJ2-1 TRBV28 TGTGCCAGCAGCCGCGGGGGGCCCACCTACAATGAGCAGTTCTTC CASSRGGPTYNEQFF
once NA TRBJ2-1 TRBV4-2 TGTGCCAGCAGCCAGATCGACGGGCGGGACAATGAGCAGTTCTTC CASSQIDGRDNEQFF
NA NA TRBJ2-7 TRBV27 TGTGCCAGCAGTTTACAGGGCTACGAGCAGTACTTC CASSLQGYEQYF
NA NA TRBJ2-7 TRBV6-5 TGTGCCACCCAGACAGGATCCTACGAGCAGTACTTC CATQTGSYEQYF
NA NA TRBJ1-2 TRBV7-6 TGTGCCAGCAGCTTTGAGGGCTATGGCTACACCTTC CASSFEGYGYTF
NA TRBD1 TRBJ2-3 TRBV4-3 TGCGCCAGCAGCCAAGATCCGACAGGGCTTAACACAGATACGCAGTATTTT CASSQDPTGLNTDTQYF
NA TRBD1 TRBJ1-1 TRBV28 TGTGCCAGCAGTTCGATCGTACGACAGGGAACTGAAGCTTTCTTT CASSSIVRQGTEAFF
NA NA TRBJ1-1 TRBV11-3 TGTGCCAGCAGCCCCGGGCGGGGTGGAGGGGTGGAAGCTTTCTTT CASSPGRGGGVEAFF